These 27 T cell receptor beta chains were all obtained from the same sample, sequenced in a study of blood T cell repertoires in COVID-19. The table came from immunoSEQ multiplex PCR; TCRdb's copy has only in-frame clones and leaves some out. This repertoire shows 100,000 to 150,000 clones, around 82% found once; its top ten account for about 15%. Sample: peripheral blood. These TCRs come from a man under 40 with COVID-19, enrolled during active disease.

The chain is built from TRBV3-1 (or the pseudogene TRBV3-2) and TRBJ2-1; 9 nucleotides line up with TRBD1. The CDR3 runs to 16 residues. Germline CDR1 reads LGHDT; CDR2 reads YNNKEL (reference sequence). V dropped 2 bases and J dropped 4; count of bases not matched to a gene: 6. This CDR3 is CASSQIGTGLYNEQFF. CDR3 DNA: TGTGCCAGCAGCCAAATCGGGACAGGGCTATACAATGAGCAGTTCTTC.

J is TRBJ1-2 and V is TRBV7-9, with D perhaps matching TRBD1 (5 bases). Germline V gene lookup returns CDR1 SEHNR and CDR2 FQNEAQ (reference sequence). The CDR3 extends over 14 amino acids. Between the trimmed V and J ends, which lost 3 bases and 6 bases, there was a span of 14 bases. The CDR3 reads CASSLGRGSDGYTF. CDR3 nucleotide sequence: TGTGCCAGCAGCTTGGGGCGGGGGTCTGATGGCTACACCTTC.

This clone has just one count. The chain recombines TRBV5-1 with TRBJ2-3; tentatively, D is TRBD2 (5 bases). Germline V gene lookup returns CDR1 SGHRS and CDR2 YFSETQ. The CDR3 has 16 amino acids. Trimming took 0 bases from V and 0 from J, leaving 11 bases between them. The CDR3 loop is CASSLGRGTSTDTQYF. The CDR3 nucleotides are TGCGCCAGCAGCTTGGGACGGGGAACAAGCACAGATACGCAGTATTTT.

The chain couples TRBV29-1 to TRBJ2-1; TRBD2 aligns across 14 bases. CDR3 length equals 15 residues. CDR1 and CDR2 from the germline V gene are SQVTM and ANQGSEA. With V trimmed by 6 bases and J by 7 bases, 8 bases remained unmatched. CDR3 DNA sequence: TGCAGCGTCAGTGGGACTAGCGGGAGTGGTAATGAGCAGTTCTTC. It codes for CSVSGTSGSGNEQFF.

This clone was recorded only once. The V and J genes are TRBV6-6 and TRBJ1-2; no clear D gene. V lost 0 bases, J lost 7 bases, and 9 bases lay in between. The CDR3 consists of 13 residues. Germline CDR1 and CDR2: MNHNY and SVGAGI (reference sequence). The CDR3 sequence: CASSYSPSGGYTF. The CDR3 coding sequence is TGTGCCAGCAGTTACTCTCCCTCCGGTGGCTACACCTTC.

This clone has only one observation. V and J are TRBV7-9 and TRBJ2-3; 8 bases fit TRBD1. This CDR3 region has 14 residues. Trimming took 10 bases from V and 0 from J; bases not matched to a gene: 6. Looked up from germline, CDR1 is SEHNR and CDR2 is FQNEAQ (reference sequence). The CDR3 DNA reads as TGTGCCACCCCGGGGGACAGGAGCACAGATACGCAGTATTTT. The encoded protein is CATPGDRSTDTQYF.

This clone has more than one count but fewer than ten. The rearrangement joins TRBV9 to TRBJ1-1; D call uncertain. The CDR3 covers 15 residues. Trimming pared 1 base from V and 0 bases from J, leaving 10 bases between. Germline values: CDR1 SGDLS, CDR2 YYNGEE. The CDR3 nucleotides read TGTGCCAGCAGCGTATCCGGGGTAATGAACACTGAAGCTTTCTTT. The encoded protein is CASSVSGVMNTEAFF.

To note about this clone: The junction departs from germline at one end; a sequencing error may be responsible. V gene TRBV10-1 combines with J gene TRBJ2-1; 8 bases are shared with TRBD1. The CDR3 runs 15 residues. Per germline, CDR1 WNHNN and CDR2 SYGVQD (reference sequence). The CDR3 DNA follows: TGCTCCAGTAGCGACCCCGGGACAGGTATCAATGAGCAGTTCTTC. Translating gives CSSSDPGTGINEQFF.

A single count supports this clone. The J gene is TRBJ1-1, the V gene TRBV19; 10 bases map to TRBD1. The CDR3 is made up of 15 amino acids. V was pared by 8 bases and J by 4 bases, with 10 bases of the junction left unmatched. Germline V lookup: CDR1 LNHDA, CDR2 SQIVND (reference sequence). This chain's CDR3 is CASSLEGQGFTEAFF. The CDR3 nucleotides are TGTGCCAGTTCCCTTGAGGGACAGGGGTTCACTGAAGCTTTCTTT.

This chain links TRBV2 with TRBJ1-1; D is undetermined. V was clipped by 9 bases and J by 1 base, with 15 bases between them. The CDR3 length is 14 residues. Germline values: CDR1 SNHLY, CDR2 FYNNEI. CDR3 in amino acids: CASRDPRRNTEAFF. DNA of the CDR3: TGTGCCAGTAGAGACCCCCGGAGGAACACTGAAGCTTTCTTT.

This rearrangement joins TRBV30 to TRBJ2-3; a possible D gene is TRBD2 (6 bases). V gave up 7 bases and J gave up 4 bases, with 9 bases separating them. Per germline, CDR1 GTSNPN and CDR2 SVGIG (reference sequence). CDR3 size: 11 residues. The CDR3 DNA reads TGTGCCTCTGGAGGGGCAGATACGCAGTATTTT. Translated, it gives CASGGADTQYF.

J is TRBJ2-2 and V is TRBV6-5, with a possible D match to TRBD2 (5 bases). The CDR3 length is 15 residues. Per germline, CDR1 MNHEY and CDR2 SVGAGI. V lost 6 bases, J lost 5 bases, and 16 bases lay in between. The CDR3 DNA is TGTGCCAGCAGCAATAGAGGGTTTAGTACCGGGGAGCTGTTTTTT. This encodes CASSNRGFSTGELFF.

This sequence joins TRBV6-1 and TRBJ2-2; TRBD2 matches at 8 bases. This CDR3 contains 16 residues. Trimming removed 4 bases from V and 1 base from J; junction bases left unmatched: 5. CDR1 MNHNS and CDR2 SASEGT come from the germline V gene. CDR3 loop: CASSGRGGLNTGELFF. CDR3 in DNA: TGTGCCAGCAGTGGACGGGGGGGCCTGAACACCGGGGAGCTGTTTTTT.

V is TRBV28 and J is TRBJ2-7; TRBD2 matches at 7 bases. In germline, CDR1 is MDHEN, CDR2 SYDVKM. The trim removed 2 bases at V and 3 bases at J, leaving 4 bases unmatched. The CDR3 consists of 14 residues. CDR3 residues: CASSLLGGSYEQYF. In DNA, the CDR3 is TGTGCCAGCAGTTTACTGGGGGGGAGCTACGAGCAGTACTTC.

The chain couples TRBV6-5 to TRBJ1-2; 10 nucleotides line up with TRBD1. Germline V CDR1 and CDR2: MNHEY, SVGAGI. CDR3 size: 15 residues. V trimming: 4 bases; J trimming: 6 bases; junction bases outside the gene matches: 8. The CDR3 bases are TGTGCCAGCAGTTTCCCCTTCGGGACAGGGGATGGCTACACCTTC. Translating gives CASSFPFGTGDGYTF.

This clone was counted only a few times. V usage is TRBV6-5 and J usage is TRBJ1-5, with 7 bases identical to TRBD1. This CDR3 has 13 amino acids. Trimming removed 1 base from V and 8 bases from J; junction bases left unmatched: 2. Germline V gives CDR1 MNHEY, CDR2 SVGAGI. The DNA for the CDR3 is TGTGCCAGCAGTTACTGGCAGGGGGAGCCCCAGCATTTT. Protein sequence: CASSYWQGEPQHF.

The V call is TRBV11-2, the J call TRBJ1-6, with 9 bases fitting TRBD1. Trimming at V came to 5 bases and at J to 6 bases, leaving 2 bases not matched to a gene. CDR1 is SGHAT, CDR2 FQNNGV, per germline. CDR3 size: 14 residues. The chain's CDR3 is CASSRTGVNSPLHF. The CDR3 coding sequence is TGTGCCAGCAGCCGGACAGGGGTTAATTCACCCCTCCACTTT.

V usage is TRBV30 and J usage is TRBJ1-5, with D hard to call. There are 14 residues in the CDR3. Deletions cut 0 bases from V and 7 bases from J, with 13 bases between. Germline values: CDR1 GTSNPN, CDR2 SVGIG (reference sequence). CDR3 loop: CAWSVTGWVQPQHF. For the CDR3, the DNA is TGTGCCTGGAGTGTAACGGGGTGGGTCCAGCCCCAGCATTTT.

The chain employs TRBV15 and TRBJ1-4; tentatively, D is TRBD1 (5 bases). This CDR3 region has 14 residues. Germline V gene sequence: CDR1 LNHNV, CDR2 YYDKDF (reference sequence). V was shortened by 5 bases and J by 3 bases, with 10 bases between the two germline ends. This CDR3 reads CATSGGGANEKLFF. For the CDR3, the DNA is TGTGCCACCAGCGGCGGAGGGGCTAATGAAAAACTGTTTTTT.

This rearrangement joins TRBV28 to TRBJ1-2; the match to TRBD1 covers 7 bases. Per germline, CDR1 MDHEN and CDR2 SYDVKM. Losses at the gene ends were 6 bases for V and 3 bases for J; bases not matched to a gene: 4. This CDR3 is built from 13 residues. As DNA, the CDR3 is TGTGCCAGCAGACCTGACAGGGACTATGGCTACACCTTC. Its translation: CASRPDRDYGYTF.

CDR3 bases: TGTGCCAGCAGCCCCACCTACAATGAGCAGTTCTTC. The encoded protein is CASSPTYNEQFF. This chain joins TRBV4-2 and TRBJ2-1; D is unclear. Trimming left V 4 bases short and J 2 bases short, with 3 bases between. The CDR3 sequence is 12 residues long. Germline lookup yields CDR1 LGHNA and CDR2 YNFKEQ.

The chain has TRBV4-2 and TRBJ1-4; 8 bases align to TRBD1. The CDR3 is 16 amino acids. CDR1 LGHNA and CDR2 YNFKEQ come from the germline V gene. V trimming: 4 bases; J trimming: 3 bases; junction bases outside the gene matches: 7. DNA of the CDR3: TGTGCCAGCAGCCTAGTGACACAGGGGGCTAATGAAAAACTGTTTTTT. It yields the protein CASSLVTQGANEKLFF.

This chain links TRBV6-5 with TRBJ2-1, with D perhaps matching TRBD2 (6 bases). The CDR3 totals 14 residues. Germline V gene lookup returns CDR1 MNHEY and CDR2 SVGAGI. The V gene lost 6 bases and the J gene lost 4 bases, with 13 bases spanning the gap. The CDR3, as DNA: TGTGCCAGCAGCCCCGGGACTCCATACAATGAGCAGTTCTTC. Translated, it gives CASSPGTPYNEQFF.

The genes are TRBV5-1 and TRBJ2-7; the D gene is possibly TRBD1 (6 bases). Germline loops: CDR1 SGHRS, CDR2 YFSETQ. V was pared by 2 bases and J by 4 bases, with 13 bases between. The CDR3 loop spans 14 amino acids. The CDR3 sequence is CASSLSGAGYEQYF. In DNA form, the CDR3 reads TGCGCCAGCAGCTTATCAGGGGCTGGGTACGAGCAGTACTTC.

This clone was counted a single time. V usage is TRBV4-1 and J usage is TRBJ2-7; D remains unclear. The germline V gene encodes CDR1 MGHRA and CDR2 YSYEKL. The CDR3 spans 14 residues. Trimming shortened V by 0 bases and J by 4 bases, and 10 bases separated the two germline ends. As DNA, the CDR3 is TGCGCCAGCAGCCAAGAGTATGGTGCGTACGAGCAGTACTTC. Residues: CASSQEYGAYEQYF.

The chain joins TRBV27 to TRBJ1-3; D may be TRBD1 (6 bases). From germline, CDR1 is MNHEY and CDR2 SMNVEV (reference sequence). The CDR3 is 18 residues long. Trimming left V 2 bases short and J 6 bases short, with 23 bases between. DNA for the CDR3: TGTGCCAGCAGTTTAAGGCTACCCCGGACAGTTACCCAAAACACCATATATTTT. Translated: CASSLRLPRTVTQNTIYF.

This chain uses TRBV14 with TRBJ2-3; D remains ambiguous. The germline V gene encodes CDR1 SGHDN and CDR2 FVKESK. The CDR3 is 16 residues long. Trimming removed 5 bases from V and 0 bases from J, with 15 bases in between. The CDR3 sequence is CASSGWAGTSTDTQYF. The CDR3 nucleotides read TGTGCCAGCAGCGGATGGGCCGGAACTAGCACAGATACGCAGTATTTT.